Below, 27 T cell receptor beta chains from the same sample are listed, as sequenced in a study of blood T cells in healthy people across ages. A second PCR, run for roughly 7 to 11 cycles, used a sample-barcoded 5' primer plus a J-beta primer mix. TCRdb re-called the 5' RACE reads through MiXCR, storing one row per CDR3 protein. The table lists about 1.5 million distinct CDR3 sequences, 40% to 45% of them singletons. Sequenced: blood. The receptors shown here come from a woman aged 18-35 years in good health.

This clonotype was detected many times. V usage is TRBV11-2 and J usage is TRBJ2-3; D may be TRBD1 (6 bases). The V end lost 1 base, the J end lost 4 bases, and 9 bases lay between the germline ends. Germline V gene data show CDR1 as SGHAT and CDR2 as FQNNGV. The CDR3 is made up of 14 amino acids. CDR3 loop: CASSLGQGSDTQYF. The CDR3 coding sequence is TGTGCCAGCAGCTTAGGGCAGGGGTCAGATACGCAGTATTTT.

V is TRBV20-1 and J is TRBJ2-3; 9 nucleotides agree with TRBD2. CDR1 and CDR2 from the germline V gene are DFQATT and SNEGSKA (reference sequence). The CDR3 has 15 residues. Trimming took 3 bases from V and 0 from J; bases not matched to a gene: 4. The CDR3 protein is CSARSSGVSTDTQYF. Written as DNA, the CDR3 is TGCAGTGCTAGGTCTAGCGGGGTTAGCACAGATACGCAGTATTTT.

The J gene is TRBJ1-2, the V gene TRBV6-1, with D possibly TRBD1 on 6 matching bases. Trimming removed 7 bases at V and 3 bases at J, with 9 bases between. The CDR3 spans 12 residues. CDR1 and CDR2 (germline): MNHNS, SASEGT. In nucleotides, the CDR3 is TGTGCCAGCATCCGGACAGACTATGGCTACACCTTC. Translated: CASIRTDYGYTF.

As to this clonotype: A much larger clone lies one base from this, so it may be a read error. The chain joins TRBV20-1 to TRBJ2-4; 8 bases fit TRBD2. The J call may not be correct, given that the DNA end is closer to TRBJ2-7. The germline V gene has CDR1 DFQATT and CDR2 SNEGSKA (reference sequence). The CDR3 is 14 amino acids. CDR3: CSTRAGAGSYEQYF. The CDR3 DNA follows: TGCAGTACTAGAGCGGGGGCGGGATCCTACGAGCAGTACTTC.

The rearrangement uses TRBV7-3 and TRBJ2-3; weak D call: TRBD2 (6 bases). The CDR3 consists of 12 residues. Germline assignment: CDR1 SGHTA and CDR2 FQGTGA. Trimming shortened V by 6 bases and J by 6 bases, and 10 bases separated the two germline ends. The chain's CDR3 is CASSSGVDTQYF. In DNA form, the CDR3 reads TGTGCCAGCAGTTCGGGAGTGGATACGCAGTATTTT.

This chain joins TRBV6-2 or TRBV6-3 and TRBJ1-2, with 9 bases lining up with TRBD1. The CDR3 runs to 17 residues. The V and J ends lost 3 bases and 3 bases, in that order; junction bases with no gene match: 11. Germline V gene data show CDR1 as MNHEY and CDR2 as SVGEGT. The CDR3 sequence: CASSYSSRTGDYYGYTF. DNA of the CDR3: TGTGCCAGCAGTTATTCGTCACGGACAGGGGACTACTATGGCTACACCTTC.

This clonotype was picked up a small number of times. The rearrangement joins TRBV6-5 to TRBJ2-7; 9 nucleotides match TRBD1. V lost 2 bases, J lost 2 bases, and 10 bases stayed unmatched. CDR3 length: 17 amino acids. The germline V gene has CDR1 MNHEY and CDR2 SVGAGI. The DNA for the CDR3 is TGTGCCAGCAGTTACGCGACCCCGACAGGGGGTCCCTACGAGCAGTACTTC. This translates into CASSYATPTGGPYEQYF.

The genes are TRBV20-1 and TRBJ1-2, with D possibly being TRBD1 (5 bases). This CDR3 region has 15 residues. Per germline, CDR1 DFQATT and CDR2 SNEGSKA (reference sequence). The V end lost 5 bases, the J end lost 3 bases, and 19 bases lay between the germline ends. The CDR3 here is CSAGSRRGYDYGYTF. In nucleotides, the CDR3 is TGCAGTGCTGGCAGTCGTCGGGGCTACGACTATGGCTACACCTTC.

This clonotype was counted only a few times. The J gene is TRBJ2-5, the V gene TRBV2; unclear D gene. With 2 bases removed from V and 11 bases from J, the gap between germline ends came to 12 bases. The germline V gene has CDR1 SNHLY and CDR2 FYNNEI. The CDR3 length is 12 residues. The CDR3 sequence is CASSELPNEQYF. CDR3 coding DNA: TGTGCCAGCAGTGAATTACCCAATGAGCAGTACTTC.

This chain connects TRBV3-1 to TRBJ2-7; possibly TRBD1 or TRBD2 for D (5 bases each). The J call may be mistaken, given a closer DNA end match to TRBJ2-5. Per germline, CDR1 LGHDT and CDR2 YNNKEL (reference sequence). The CDR3 is made up of 16 amino acids. CDR3 residues: CASSQNPGPSAETQYF. The CDR3 nucleotides read TGTGCCAGCAGCCAAAACCCGGGACCATCGGCGGAGACCCAGTACTTC.

The rearrangement uses TRBV28 and TRBJ1-2; unclear D gene. The V end was cut by 2 bases, the J end by 8 bases, with 12 bases between. Germline lookup yields CDR1 MDHEN and CDR2 SYDVKM. This CDR3 spans 13 amino acids. The CDR3 here is CASSLIQVGGYTF. The CDR3 DNA reads TGTGCCAGCAGTTTAATCCAGGTTGGCGGCTACACCTTC.

There are a few counts of this clonotype. The rearrangement links TRBV29-1 to TRBJ2-4; 8 nucleotides line up with TRBD2. Germline V gene sequence: CDR1 SQVTM, CDR2 ANQGSEA. This CDR3 contains 13 residues. J lost 13 bases, V lost 6 bases, and 14 bases had no gene match. CDR3 in DNA: TGCAGCGTCCGGACTAGCAGGAACCATGAGCAGTACTTC. Residues: CSVRTSRNHEQYF.

V gene TRBV9 combines with J gene TRBJ2-3; D may be TRBD2 (6 bases). Germline lookup yields CDR1 SGDLS and CDR2 YYNGEE. V lost 5 bases and J 4 bases, leaving 17 bases between the germline ends. The CDR3 length is 15 residues. As DNA, the CDR3 is TGTGCCAGCAGTCCCTTTGCGGCGGGGTCAGATACGCAGTATTTT. Its protein product is CASSPFAAGSDTQYF.

This chain links TRBV4-1 with TRBJ1-4; D gene ambiguous. V lost 0 bases, J lost 3 bases, and 8 bases lay in between. Looked up from germline, CDR1 is MGHRA and CDR2 is YSYEKL. This CDR3 is built from 15 residues. CDR3 in DNA: TGCGCCAGCAGCCAAGATTACCAGGCTAATGAAAAACTGTTTTTT. Translated: CASSQDYQANEKLFF.

The V call is TRBV9, the J call TRBJ2-5; TRBD2 matches 12 bases. The CDR3 length is 17 residues. Looked up from germline, CDR1 is SGDLS and CDR2 is YYNGEE. Germline trimming cut 4 bases from V and 0 bases from J; bases unmatched to any gene: 7. The CDR3 DNA is TGTGCCAGCAGCCTACTAGCGGGAGGCCCGTACCAAGAGACCCAGTACTTC. Translating gives CASSLLAGGPYQETQYF.

The V call is TRBV12-3 or TRBV12-4, the J call TRBJ2-1; 13 bases are shared with TRBD2. Losses at the gene ends were 3 bases for V and 4 bases for J; bases not matched to a gene: 6. There are 17 residues in the CDR3. The CDR3 bases are TGTGCCAGCAGTTTCCGACTAGCGGGAGGATTGTACAATGAGCAGTTCTTC. Its protein is CASSFRLAGGLYNEQFF.

The chain employs TRBV5-1 and TRBJ2-5; D may be TRBD1 (5 bases). V gave up 0 bases and J gave up 1 base, with 13 bases separating them. CDR3 length equals 16 residues. Germline V CDR1 and CDR2: SGHRS, YFSETQ. Here the CDR3 DNA reads TGCGCCAGCAGCTTGGGGTCGACAGCGATCCAAGAGACCCAGTACTTC. Its protein is CASSLGSTAIQETQYF.

The gene calls are TRBV20-1 and TRBJ2-7; 8 bases fit TRBD1. The CDR3 extends over 14 amino acids. The ends lost 0 bases at V and 1 base at J; junction bases unmatched: 2. Germline V gene data show CDR1 as DFQATT and CDR2 as SNEGSKA (reference sequence). The CDR3 reads CSARDGQGSYEQYF. CDR3 sequence (DNA): TGCAGTGCTAGAGACGGACAGGGTTCCTACGAGCAGTACTTC.

This clonotype was picked up a small number of times. The V call is TRBV9, the J call TRBJ1-4; D is ambiguous. The CDR3 spans 14 residues. Germline CDR1 reads SGDLS; CDR2 reads YYNGEE. V lost 4 bases to trimming and J lost 7 bases, with 14 bases between them. The CDR3 DNA reads as TGTGCCAGCAGCCCCCGCAGGTCAGGTGAAAAACTGTTTTTT. As protein: CASSPRRSGEKLFF.

The rearrangement links TRBV10-3 to TRBJ2-3; the D call may be TRBD1 or TRBD2 (6 bases each). This CDR3 has 13 amino acids. Between the trimmed V and J ends, which lost 10 bases and 5 bases, there was a span of 16 bases. From germline, CDR1 is ENHRY and CDR2 SYGVKD. The CDR3 sequence is CATGGRPLDTQYF. The DNA for the CDR3 is TGTGCCACCGGGGGCCGCCCCTTAGATACGCAGTATTTT.

The gene calls are TRBV7-2 and TRBJ2-7; 7 nucleotides agree with TRBD1. Germline V lookup: CDR1 SGHTA, CDR2 FQGNSA. V was pared by 1 base and J by 6 bases, with 9 bases of the junction left unmatched. The CDR3 has 15 residues. CDR3: CASSLVGTAPSEQYF. For the CDR3, the DNA is TGTGCCAGCAGCTTAGTGGGGACAGCCCCTAGCGAGCAGTACTTC. Full variable domain (outside the CDR3, taken from reference TRBV7-2 and TRBJ2-7): GAGVSQSPSNKVTEKGKDVELRCDPISGHTALYWYRQSLGQGLEFLIYFQGNSAPDKSGLPSDRFSAERTGGSVSTLTIQRTQQEDSAVYLCASSLVGTAPSEQYFGPGTRLTVT.

This clonotype was observed once. This chain uses TRBV25-1 with TRBJ2-4, with TRBD1 as a possible D gene (7 bases). Germline values: CDR1 MGHDK, CDR2 SYGVNS. The CDR3 is 13 residues long. V was pared by 3 bases and J by 13 bases, with 16 bases between. The DNA of the CDR3 is TGTGCCAGCAGTGATTCAGGGGGGTGGGAGCAGTACTTC. Amino acid sequence: CASSDSGGWEQYF.

This clonotype was seen only a few times. The chain is built from TRBV20-1 and TRBJ2-5; D uncertain. Germline-derived CDR1 and CDR2 are DFQATT and SNEGSKA (reference sequence). The CDR3 contains 11 residues. V was shortened by 7 bases and J by 4 bases, with 10 bases between the two germline ends. CDR3 protein: CSGGIGETQYF. For the CDR3, the DNA is TGCAGTGGGGGAATAGGAGAGACCCAGTACTTC.

The chain recombines TRBV6-5 with TRBJ2-4; no reliable D call. V was shortened by 4 bases and J by 13 bases, with 23 bases between the two germline ends. Germline V gene data show CDR1 as MNHEY and CDR2 as SVGAGI. This CDR3 is 15 amino acids long. The CDR3 is CASSLGLGTYNEQYF. The DNA for the CDR3 is TGTGCCAGCAGTTTGGGGTTAGGAACTTACAATGAGCAGTACTTC.

There are a few counts of this clonotype. The chain uses TRBV7-9 and TRBJ2-7; perhaps TRBD2 as D (6 bases). Germline CDR1 SEHNR, CDR2 FQNEAQ (reference sequence). The length of the CDR3 is 15 residues. Trimming shortened V by 6 bases and J by 1 base, and 16 bases separated the two germline ends. CDR3: CASSRDFLRSYEQYF. The CDR3 nucleotides are TGTGCCAGCAGTCGGGACTTCTTAAGGTCCTACGAGCAGTACTTC.

Details on this clonotype: A single base separates this from a much larger clone, so it may be a read error. The rearrangement uses TRBV29-1 and TRBJ2-1; no definite D call. CDR1 and CDR2 (germline): SQVTM, ANQGSEA. The CDR3 covers 12 residues. V lost 7 bases and J lost 6, with 13 bases in between. This CDR3 reads CSANGLFNEQFF. CDR3 bases: TGCAGCGCGAATGGGCTTTTCAATGAGCAGTTCTTC.

To note about this clonotype: An end of the junction does not agree with germline; a read error may underlie this. The chain carries TRBV4-3 and TRBJ1-2, with no clear D. CDR3 length: 16 residues. Germline V gives CDR1 LGHNA, CDR2 YSLEER. The CDR3 is CASSQVGAGANYGYTF. CDR3 sequence (DNA): TGCGCCAGCAGCCAAGTTGGTGCGGGAGCTAACTACGGCTACACCTTC.